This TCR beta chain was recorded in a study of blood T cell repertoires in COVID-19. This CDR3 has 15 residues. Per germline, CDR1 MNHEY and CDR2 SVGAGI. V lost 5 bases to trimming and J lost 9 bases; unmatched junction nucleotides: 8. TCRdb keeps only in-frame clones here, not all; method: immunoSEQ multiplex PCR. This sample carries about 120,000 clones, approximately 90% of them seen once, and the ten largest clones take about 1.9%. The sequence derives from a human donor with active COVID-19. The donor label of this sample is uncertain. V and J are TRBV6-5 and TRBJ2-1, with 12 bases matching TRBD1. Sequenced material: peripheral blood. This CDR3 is CASSTGTGGFGEQFF. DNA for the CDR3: TGTGCCAGCAGTACCGGGACAGGGGGCTTCGGTGAGCAGTTCTTC.